The 23 T cell receptor beta chains given below trace back to one sample, sequenced in a study of T cells in Graves' hyperthyroidism and ophthalmopathy. Regions amplified from RNA transcripts were the TCR beta CDR3 regions. The HTBI primer set drove a first-round RT-PCR of the TCR CDR3. TCRdb reanalysed the multiplex PCR reads using MiXCR and keeps one entry per CDR3 protein. The sample holds 490,000 or so distinct CDR3 sequences, around 20% seen once. Sample: blood. The receptor source for this set is a man between 35 and 55 years old with Graves' ophthalmopathy.

This clonotype was observed at least ten times. This chain connects TRBV28 to TRBJ2-7, with TRBD2 identical over 8 bases. This CDR3 contains 14 residues. CDR1 is MDHEN and CDR2 is SYDVKM in the germline V gene. V shed 6 bases and J 5 bases; nucleotides not matched to a gene: 9. CDR3 nucleotides: TGTGCCAGCAGAACAAGCGGGAGCGGTCACGAGCAGTACTTC. The encoded protein is CASRTSGSGHEQYF.

This clonotype has at least ten counts. This chain connects TRBV4-2 to TRBJ1-1; D is unclear. Germline assignment: CDR1 LGHNA and CDR2 YNFKEQ. V was clipped by 0 bases and J by 5 bases, with 10 bases between them. This CDR3 comprises 14 residues. The DNA of the CDR3 is TGTGCCAGCAGCCAAGACGTTGGGAGGACTGAAGCTTTCTTT. This sequence encodes CASSQDVGRTEAFF.

This clonotype has more than one count but fewer than ten. J is TRBJ2-5 and V is TRBV7-6; D is ambiguous. Germline CDR1 reads SGHVS; CDR2 reads FNYEAQ. Trimming cost V 1 base and J 2 bases, with 11 bases left between them. The CDR3 totals 15 residues. For the CDR3, the DNA is TGTGCCAGCAGCTTAGGGGCCCTGGGGCAAGAGACCCAGTACTTC. This gives the protein CASSLGALGQETQYF.

V gene TRBV5-5 combines with J gene TRBJ2-7; 12 bases map to TRBD1. The CDR3 totals 16 residues. The germline V gene encodes CDR1 SGHKS and CDR2 YYEKEE (reference sequence). Trimming cost V 3 bases and J 4 bases; bases outside gene matches: 8. The CDR3 sequence: CASSSGTGGSSYEQYF. The CDR3 DNA reads TGTGCCAGCAGCTCCGGGACAGGGGGCTCCTCATACGAGCAGTACTTC.

The rearrangement joins TRBV6-8 to TRBJ1-6, with D unclear. Germline V CDR1 and CDR2: MNHGY, SAAAGT. Trimming pared 2 bases from V and 7 bases from J, leaving 9 bases between. This CDR3 contains 14 residues. The CDR3 DNA sequence: TGTGCCAGCAGTTACCAGTCTTTAAATTCACCCCTCCACTTT. As protein: CASSYQSLNSPLHF.

This clonotype was counted a few times. V is TRBV30 and J is TRBJ1-1; a possible D gene is TRBD1 (5 bases). The CDR3 extends over 13 amino acids. Germline assignment: CDR1 GTSNPN and CDR2 SVGIG (reference sequence). V lost 0 bases to trimming and J lost 10 bases, with 15 bases between them. CDR3: CAWSVIYGGGAFF. DNA of the CDR3: TGTGCCTGGAGTGTGATTTACGGGGGGGGAGCTTTCTTT.

This clonotype has more than one count but fewer than ten. CDR3: CASSLTGREGYTF. In nucleotides, the CDR3 is TGTGCCAGCTCCTTGACAGGGAGGGAGGGCTACACCTTC. This chain links TRBV12-3 or TRBV12-4 with TRBJ1-2; 7 nucleotides line up with TRBD1. The CDR3 runs to 13 residues. Losses at the gene ends were 8 bases for V and 8 bases for J; bases not matched to a gene: 11.

This clonotype was recorded a few times. J is TRBJ1-2 and V is TRBV27, with TRBD1 matching over 11 bases. In germline, CDR1 is MNHEY, CDR2 SMNVEV (reference sequence). This CDR3 region has 16 residues. V was clipped by 3 bases and J by 8 bases; unmatched bases: 11. The CDR3 DNA is TGTGCCAGCAGTTTGTTTGGACAGGGGGCATCTGGGGGCTACACCTTC. This gives the protein CASSLFGQGASGGYTF.

Remarks on this clonotype: This may be a read error: a much more frequent sequence differs by one nucleotide. The rearrangement links TRBV11-2 to TRBJ1-2, with unresolved D. The CDR3 sequence is 12 residues long. The germline CDR1 and CDR2 sequences are SGHAT and FQNNGV. V lost 8 bases and J 4 bases, leaving 11 bases between the germline ends. This chain's CDR3 is CASGSEAYGYTF. CDR3 bases: TGTGCCAGCGGCTCGGAGGCCTATGGCTACACCTTC. The full variable domain, rest sourced from reference TRBV11-2 and TRBJ1-2, is EAGVAQSPRYKIIEKRQSVAFWCNPISGHATLYWYQQILGQGPKLLIQFQNNGVVDDSQLPKDRFSAERLKGVDSTLKIQPAKLEDSAVYLCASGSEAYGYTFGSGTRLTVV.

In this sample, this clonotype turned up many times. The rearrangement uses TRBV7-3 and TRBJ2-3, with 7 bases that match TRBD2. From germline, CDR1 is SGHTA and CDR2 FQGTGA. The J segment lost 6 bases and the V segment lost 5 bases, leaving 14 bases of the junction unmatched. The CDR3 covers 16 residues. The chain's CDR3 is CASSTGLTPTMDTQYF. The CDR3 DNA sequence: TGTGCCAGCAGCACGGGACTAACCCCGACCATGGATACGCAGTATTTT.

This clonotype was seen repeatedly, ten times or more. The chain carries TRBV5-5 and TRBJ1-1; no reliable D call. V lost 0 bases and J lost 6, with 9 bases in between. The CDR3 is 13 residues long. Germline values: CDR1 SGHKS, CDR2 YYEKEE (reference sequence). The CDR3 nucleotides read TGTGCCAGCAGCTTGGTGGGGTCAGCTGAAGCTTTCTTT. Amino acid sequence: CASSLVGSAEAFF.

This rearrangement joins TRBV10-3 to TRBJ1-6, with D hard to call. Germline CDR1 and CDR2: ENHRY and SYGVKD. There are 15 residues in the CDR3. V was shortened by 7 bases and J by 5 bases, with 15 bases between the two germline ends. CDR3 residues: CAIKEGPLNNSPLHF. The DNA for the CDR3 is TGTGCCATCAAGGAGGGCCCGCTAAATAATTCACCCCTCCACTTT.

In its sample, this clonotype was seen a few times. This sequence joins TRBV12-5 and TRBJ2-5; D gene unclear. The ends were cut back, 5 bases at V and 6 bases at J, with 7 bases in the middle. The germline gives CDR1 LGHNT, CDR2 FRNRAP. This CDR3 is 11 amino acids long. The CDR3 DNA is TGTGCTAGTGGTGGCTTAAAGACCCAGTACTTC. This translates into CASGGLKTQYF.

The chain links TRBV4-1 to TRBJ2-5; D possibly corresponds to TRBD1 (5 bases). This CDR3 comprises 13 residues. The V end lost 5 bases, the J end lost 5 bases, and 12 bases lay between the germline ends. The germline CDR1 and CDR2 sequences are MGHRA and YSYEKL. The CDR3 sequence: CASSFDRWETQYF. CDR3 sequence (DNA): TGCGCCAGCAGCTTTGACAGATGGGAGACCCAGTACTTC.

This clonotype has just a few counts. The chain recombines TRBV6-1 with TRBJ1-1; a weak D match, TRBD1 (6 bases). The CDR3 is 13 amino acids. Trimming shortened V by 6 bases and J by 0 bases, and 8 bases separated the two germline ends. Germline V gene lookup returns CDR1 MNHNS and CDR2 SASEGT. The CDR3 bases are TGTGCCAGCAGGGGGACATTGAACACTGAAGCTTTCTTT. It codes for CASRGTLNTEAFF.

This clonotype was observed a handful of times. The J gene is TRBJ2-3, the V gene TRBV6-1; D call uncertain. V lost 2 bases and J lost 4, with 7 bases in between. The CDR3 is made up of 13 amino acids. The V gene's germline CDR1 is MNHNS and CDR2 SASEGT. The CDR3 region is CASSERPADTQYF. The CDR3 DNA reads as TGTGCCAGCAGTGAACGCCCGGCAGATACGCAGTATTTT.

This clonotype was found a few times. The V gene is TRBV3-1, the J gene TRBJ2-7; TRBD2 aligns across 7 bases. The CDR3 has 20 amino acids. The V gene's germline CDR1 is LGHDT and CDR2 YNNKEL (reference sequence). J was trimmed by 0 bases and V by 1 base; bases with no gene match: 18. Here the CDR3 DNA reads TGTGCCAGCAGCCAAGCCCCTCCCGCTTGCGGGAGAGGGAACTCCTACGAGCAGTACTTC. Protein product: CASSQAPPACGRGNSYEQYF.

This rearrangement joins TRBV19 to TRBJ2-1; TRBD1 matches 10 bases. V lost 4 bases, J lost 5 bases, and 5 bases stayed unmatched. The CDR3 contains 15 residues. Germline values: CDR1 LNHDA, CDR2 SQIVND (reference sequence). The CDR3 DNA reads as TGTGCCAGTAGTACCCGGGGACAGGGGAACAATGAGCAGTTCTTC. It yields the protein CASSTRGQGNNEQFF.

The gene calls are TRBV27 and TRBJ1-2; D is unclear. Between the trimmed V and J ends, which lost 3 bases and 8 bases, there was a span of 19 bases. The CDR3 contains 15 residues. Germline lookup yields CDR1 MNHEY and CDR2 SMNVEV (reference sequence). CDR3 in amino acids: CASSFYGLAGEGYTF. The DNA for the CDR3 is TGTGCCAGCAGTTTTTATGGACTCGCTGGGGAGGGCTACACCTTC.

Comment on this clonotype: An end of the junction differs from the germline gene, which may be a read error. The chain couples TRBV4-2 to TRBJ2-1; D gene ambiguous. This CDR3 comprises 13 residues. Germline assignment: CDR1 LGHNA and CDR2 YNFKEQ. The CDR3 region is CASSPLSGHEQLF. In DNA form, the CDR3 reads TGTGCCAGCAGCCCCCTTTCGGGTCATGAGCAGCTCTTC.

About this clonotype: One junction end disagrees with the germline gene, perhaps due to a read error. The chain employs TRBV24-1 and TRBJ2-3, with TRBD2 matching over 11 bases. The CDR3 extends over 19 amino acids. Per the germline V gene, CDR1 is KGHDR and CDR2 is SFDVKD. This chain's CDR3 is CATSGLRPTSGSITDTQYF. Written as DNA, the CDR3 is TGTGCCACCAGTGGTTTGCGCCCCACTAGCGGGAGCATCACAGATACGCAGTATTTT.

This clonotype showed up just a few times. It may be a read error: a sequence one base away is much more abundant. V gene TRBV10-3 combines with J gene TRBJ2-7, with 7 bases aligning to TRBD2. Germline trimming cut 4 bases from V and 0 bases from J; bases unmatched to any gene: 6. Germline CDR1 reads ENHRY; CDR2 reads SYGVKD. The CDR3 sequence is 15 residues long. The CDR3 loop is CAISGTRGSSYEQYF. The CDR3 nucleotides are TGTGCCATCAGTGGCACACGCGGGAGCTCCTACGAGCAGTACTTC.

This clonotype was detected a few times. This chain joins TRBV28 and TRBJ2-6; D unresolved. Trimming stripped 5 bases from V and 0 bases from J, with 8 bases between. Germline V gene sequence: CDR1 MDHEN, CDR2 SYDVKM. CDR3 length: 15 residues. Here the CDR3 DNA reads TGTGCCAGCAGTCTGGAATTCTCTGGGGCCAACGTCCTGACTTTC. Its translation is CASSLEFSGANVLTF. Filled out from reference TRBV28 and TRBJ2-6, the complete variable domain reads DVKVTQSSRYLVKRTGEKVFLECVQDMDHENMFWYRQDPGLGLRLIYFSYDVKMKEKGDIPEGYSVSREKKERFSLILESASTNQTSMYLCASSLEFSGANVLTFGAGSRLTVL.